This TCR beta chain was profiled in a study of human CD8 memory T cell subsets. Study-wide results and limits: Chao1-based estimation suggested that stem-like memory T cells exhibit greater diversity than precursor exhausted T cells. When compared with each other, stem-like memory and precursor exhausted T cell repertoires showed minimal overlap.

This CDR3 contains 16 residues. CDR1 and CDR2 (germline): SGHRS, YFSETQ. By UMI-labeled 5' RACE, the TCR beta libraries were made. TCRdb re-called the 5' RACE reads, yielding one record per CDR3 amino acid sequence without DNA. Recorded for this sample: 15,000 or so distinct CDR3 sequences. To note about this clonotype: Antigen specificity is unknown.

This receptor was obtained from a human donor in good health. The V and J genes are TRBV5-1 and TRBJ2-5; TCRdb picks TRBD2, but there is no DNA to check that call. The sample taken for sequencing was CD8+ stem-like memory T cells (TSCM and TCM) sorted from PBMCs. Subset in this sample: stem-like memory CD8 T cells (TSTEM), CCR7+ PD-1- TIGIT-. CDR3 sequence: CASSEGLAGYGETQYF.